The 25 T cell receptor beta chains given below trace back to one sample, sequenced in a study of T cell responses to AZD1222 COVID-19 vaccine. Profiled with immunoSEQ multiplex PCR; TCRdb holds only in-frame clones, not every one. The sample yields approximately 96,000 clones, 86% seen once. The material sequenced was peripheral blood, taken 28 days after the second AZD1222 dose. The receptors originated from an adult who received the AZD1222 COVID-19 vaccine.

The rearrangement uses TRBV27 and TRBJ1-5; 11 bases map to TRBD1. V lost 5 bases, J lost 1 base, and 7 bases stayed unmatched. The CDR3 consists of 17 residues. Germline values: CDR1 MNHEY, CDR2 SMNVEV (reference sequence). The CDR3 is CASSPGQGVKSNQPQHF. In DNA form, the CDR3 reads TGTGCCAGCAGTCCGGGACAGGGGGTTAAAAGCAATCAGCCCCAGCATTTT.

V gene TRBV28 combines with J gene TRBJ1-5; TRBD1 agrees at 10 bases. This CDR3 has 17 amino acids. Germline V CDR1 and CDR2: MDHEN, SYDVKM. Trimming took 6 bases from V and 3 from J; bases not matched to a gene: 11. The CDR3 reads CASSFRRDRGDNQPQHF. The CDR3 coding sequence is TGTGCCAGCAGCTTCCGCCGGGACAGGGGAGACAATCAGCCCCAGCATTTT.

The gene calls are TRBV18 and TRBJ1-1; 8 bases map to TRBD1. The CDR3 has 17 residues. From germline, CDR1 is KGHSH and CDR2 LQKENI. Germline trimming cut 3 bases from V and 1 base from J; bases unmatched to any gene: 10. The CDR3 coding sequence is TGTGCCAGCTCACCCCTCCCCGGACAGGGTCCGAACACTGAAGCTTTCTTT. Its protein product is CASSPLPGQGPNTEAFF.

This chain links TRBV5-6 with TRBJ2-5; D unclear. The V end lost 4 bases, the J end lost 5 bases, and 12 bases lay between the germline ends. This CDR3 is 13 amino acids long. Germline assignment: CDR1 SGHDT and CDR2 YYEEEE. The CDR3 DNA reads TGTGCCAGCAGCCTCGAGGAGCCCGAGACCCAGTACTTC. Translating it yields CASSLEEPETQYF.

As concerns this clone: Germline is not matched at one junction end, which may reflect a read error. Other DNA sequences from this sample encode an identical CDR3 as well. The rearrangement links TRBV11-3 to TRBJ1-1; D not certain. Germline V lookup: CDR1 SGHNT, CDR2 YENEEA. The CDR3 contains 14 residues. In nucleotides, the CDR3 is TGTGCCAGCAGCTTAGAATCGATGAACACTGAAGCCTTCTTT. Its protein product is CASSLESMNTEAFF.

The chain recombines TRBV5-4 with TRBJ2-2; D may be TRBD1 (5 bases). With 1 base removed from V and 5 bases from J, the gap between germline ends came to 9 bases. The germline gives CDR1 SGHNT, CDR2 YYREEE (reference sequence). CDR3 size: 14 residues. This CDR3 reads CASSLKGRTGELFF. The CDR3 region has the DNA TGTGCCAGCAGCTTGAAGGGGCGGACCGGGGAGCTGTTTTTT.

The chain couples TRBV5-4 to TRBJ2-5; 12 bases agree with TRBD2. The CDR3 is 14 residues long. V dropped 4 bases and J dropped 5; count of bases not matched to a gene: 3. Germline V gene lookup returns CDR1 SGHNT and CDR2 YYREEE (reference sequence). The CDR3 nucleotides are TGTGCCAGCAGCCCGGGACTAGCGGGCGAGACCCAGTACTTC. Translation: CASSPGLAGETQYF.

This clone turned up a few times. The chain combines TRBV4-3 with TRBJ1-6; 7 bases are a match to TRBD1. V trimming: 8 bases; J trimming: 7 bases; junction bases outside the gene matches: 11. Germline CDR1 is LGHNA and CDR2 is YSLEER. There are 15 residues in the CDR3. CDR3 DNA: TGCGCCAGCCCTCCACCCGGGACAGACAATTCACCCCTCCACTTT. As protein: CASPPPGTDNSPLHF.

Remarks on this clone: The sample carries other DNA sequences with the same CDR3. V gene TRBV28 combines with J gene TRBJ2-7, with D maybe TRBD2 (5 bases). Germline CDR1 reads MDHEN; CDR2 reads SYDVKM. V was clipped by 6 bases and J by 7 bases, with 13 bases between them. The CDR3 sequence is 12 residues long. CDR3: CASRGLGGEQYF. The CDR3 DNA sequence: TGTGCCAGCAGAGGTTTGGGCGGGGAGCAGTACTTC.

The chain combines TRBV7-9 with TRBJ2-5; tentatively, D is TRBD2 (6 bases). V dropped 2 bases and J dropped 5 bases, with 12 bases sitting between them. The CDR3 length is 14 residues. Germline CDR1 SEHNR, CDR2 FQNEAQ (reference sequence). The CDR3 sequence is CASSLSWGVETQYF. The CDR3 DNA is TGTGCCAGCAGCTTAAGTTGGGGGGTGGAGACCCAGTACTTC. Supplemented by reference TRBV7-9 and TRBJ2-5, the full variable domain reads DTGVSQNPRHKITKRGQNVTFRCDPISEHNRLYWYRQTLGQGPEFLTYFQNEAQLEKSRLLSDRFSAERPKGSFSTLEIQRTEQGDSAMYLCASSLSWGVETQYFGPGTRLLVL.

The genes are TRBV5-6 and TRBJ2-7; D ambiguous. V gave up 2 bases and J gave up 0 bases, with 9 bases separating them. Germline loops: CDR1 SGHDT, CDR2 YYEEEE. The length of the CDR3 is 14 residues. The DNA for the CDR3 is TGTGCCAGCAGCTTTGGGGTTAGCTCCTACGAGCAGTACTTC. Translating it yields CASSFGVSSYEQYF.

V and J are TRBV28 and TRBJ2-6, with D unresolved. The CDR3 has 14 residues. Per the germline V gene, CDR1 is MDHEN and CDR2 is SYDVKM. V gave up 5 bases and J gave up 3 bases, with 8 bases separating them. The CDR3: CASSRANGANVLTF. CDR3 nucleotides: TGTGCCAGCAGTCGGGCAAATGGGGCCAACGTCCTGACTTTC.

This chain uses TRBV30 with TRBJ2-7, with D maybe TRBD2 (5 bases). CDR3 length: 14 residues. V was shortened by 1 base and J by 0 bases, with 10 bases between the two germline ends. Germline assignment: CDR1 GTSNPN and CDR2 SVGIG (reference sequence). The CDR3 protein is CAWSAEGSSYEQYF. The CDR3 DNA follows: TGTGCCTGGAGTGCGGAAGGGAGCTCCTACGAGCAGTACTTC. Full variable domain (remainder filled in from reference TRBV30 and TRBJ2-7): SQTIHQWPATLVQPVGSPLSLECTVEGTSNPNLYWYRQAAGRGLQLLFYSVGIGQISSEVPQNLSASRPQDRQFILSSKKLLLSDSGFYLCAWSAEGSSYEQYFGPGTRLTVT.

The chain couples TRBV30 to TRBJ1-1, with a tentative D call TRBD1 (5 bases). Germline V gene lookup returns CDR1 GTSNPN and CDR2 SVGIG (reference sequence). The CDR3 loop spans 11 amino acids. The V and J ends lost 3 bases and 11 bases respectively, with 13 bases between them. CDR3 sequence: CAWRGLGLAFF. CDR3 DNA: TGTGCCTGGAGGGGGCTAGGGTTGGCTTTCTTT.

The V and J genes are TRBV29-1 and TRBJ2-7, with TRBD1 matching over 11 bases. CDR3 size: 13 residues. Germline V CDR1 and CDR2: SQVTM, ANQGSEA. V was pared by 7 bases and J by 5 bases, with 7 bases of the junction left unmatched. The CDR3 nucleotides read TGCAGCGCCCGGCGGGACAGGGGGAACGAGCAGTACTTC. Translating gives CSARRDRGNEQYF.

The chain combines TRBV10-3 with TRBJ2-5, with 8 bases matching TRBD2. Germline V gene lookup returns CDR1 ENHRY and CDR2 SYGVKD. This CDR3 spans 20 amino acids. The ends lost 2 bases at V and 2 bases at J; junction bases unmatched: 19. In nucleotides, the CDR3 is TGTGCCATCAGTGAGCCGAGAGGGTGGACGGGAGGGCCTTCTCAAGAGACCCAGTACTTC. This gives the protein CAISEPRGWTGGPSQETQYF.

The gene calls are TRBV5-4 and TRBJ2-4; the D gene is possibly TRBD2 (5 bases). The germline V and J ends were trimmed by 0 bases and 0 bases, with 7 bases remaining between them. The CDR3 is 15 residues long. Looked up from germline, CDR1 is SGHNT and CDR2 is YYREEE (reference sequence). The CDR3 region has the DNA TGTGCCAGCAGCTTGGTTGCGGGAGCCAAAAACATTCAGTACTTC. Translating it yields CASSLVAGAKNIQYF.

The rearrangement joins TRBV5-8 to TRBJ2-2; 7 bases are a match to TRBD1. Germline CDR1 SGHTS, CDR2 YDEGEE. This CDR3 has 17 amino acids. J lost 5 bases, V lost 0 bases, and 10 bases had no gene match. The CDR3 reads CASSLDRGRDWTGELFF. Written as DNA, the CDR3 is TGTGCCAGCAGCTTGGATAGGGGGCGAGATTGGACCGGGGAGCTGTTTTTT.

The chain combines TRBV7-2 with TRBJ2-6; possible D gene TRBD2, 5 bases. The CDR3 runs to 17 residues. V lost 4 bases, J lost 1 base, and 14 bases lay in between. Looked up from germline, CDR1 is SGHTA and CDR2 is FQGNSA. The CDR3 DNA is TGTGCCAGCAGCTCAACAAGACGAGGGTCTGGGGCCAACGTCCTGACTTTC. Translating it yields CASSSTRRGSGANVLTF.

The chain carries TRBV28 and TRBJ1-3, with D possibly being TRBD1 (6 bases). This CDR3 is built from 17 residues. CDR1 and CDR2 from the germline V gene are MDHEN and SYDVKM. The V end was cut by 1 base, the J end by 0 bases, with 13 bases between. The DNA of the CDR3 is TGTGCCAGCAGTTTATTGACAGGCCGTCTCTCTGGAAACACCATATATTTT. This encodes CASSLLTGRLSGNTIYF.

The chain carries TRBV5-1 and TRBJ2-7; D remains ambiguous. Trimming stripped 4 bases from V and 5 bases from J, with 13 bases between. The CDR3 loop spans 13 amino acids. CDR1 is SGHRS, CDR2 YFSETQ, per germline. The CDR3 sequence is CASSGGGPNEQYF. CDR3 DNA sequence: TGCGCCAGCAGCGGCGGCGGACCGAACGAGCAGTACTTC.

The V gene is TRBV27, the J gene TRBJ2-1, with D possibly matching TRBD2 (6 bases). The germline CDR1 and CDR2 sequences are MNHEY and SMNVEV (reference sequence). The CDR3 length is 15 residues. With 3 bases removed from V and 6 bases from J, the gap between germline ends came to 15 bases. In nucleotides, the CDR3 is TGTGCCAGCAGTTTTTACAATACCGGGGGCAATGAGCAGTTCTTC. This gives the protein CASSFYNTGGNEQFF.

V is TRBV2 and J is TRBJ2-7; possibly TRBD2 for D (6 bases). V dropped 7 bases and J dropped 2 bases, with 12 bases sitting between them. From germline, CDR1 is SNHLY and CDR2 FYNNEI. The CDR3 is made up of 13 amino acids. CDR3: CASTPEGPYEQYF. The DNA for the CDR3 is TGTGCCAGCACCCCGGAGGGCCCCTACGAGCAGTACTTC. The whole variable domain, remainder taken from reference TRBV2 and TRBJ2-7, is EPEVTQTPSHQVTQMGQEVILRCVPISNHLYFYWYRQILGQKVEFLVSFYNNEISEKSEIFDDQFSVERPDGSNFTLKIRSTKLEDSAMYFCASTPEGPYEQYFGPGTRLTVT.

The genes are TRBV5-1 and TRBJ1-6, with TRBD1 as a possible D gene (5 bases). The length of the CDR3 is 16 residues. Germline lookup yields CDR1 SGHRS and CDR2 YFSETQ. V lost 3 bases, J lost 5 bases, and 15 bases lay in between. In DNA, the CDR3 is TGCGCCAGCAGCTCGGTCCGACAAGGGGATAATTCACCCCTCCACTTT. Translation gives CASSSVRQGDNSPLHF.

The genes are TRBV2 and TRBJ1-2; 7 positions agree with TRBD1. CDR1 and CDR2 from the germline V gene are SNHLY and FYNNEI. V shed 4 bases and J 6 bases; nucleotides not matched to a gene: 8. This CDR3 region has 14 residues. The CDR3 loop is CASSVEAGGNGYTF. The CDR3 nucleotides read TGTGCCAGCAGTGTGGAGGCAGGGGGAAATGGCTACACCTTC.